This T cell receptor beta chain was profiled in a study of T cell changes during pregnancy in multiple sclerosis. TCRdb's copy holds only in-frame clones and misses some; the assay was immunoSEQ multiplex PCR. The data contain roughly 40,000 clones, roughly 92% of them singletons. With 0 bases clipped from V and 3 bases from J, the junction kept 3 bases outside the gene matches. The germline CDR1 and CDR2 sequences are LGHNA and YSLEER. The CDR3 length is 15 residues. This clonotype originated in a female donor with multiple sclerosis, enrolled in a pregnancy study. Source: CD4+ T cells from peripheral blood mononuclear cells, taken in the first trimester of pregnancy. The V gene is TRBV4-3, the J gene TRBJ2-7, with 9 bases identical to TRBD1. CDR3 sequence reads: CASSQDGTGNYEQYF. The CDR3 DNA reads TGCGCCAGCAGCCAAGATGGGACAGGGAACTACGAGCAGTACTTC.